What follows are 17 T cell receptor beta chains derived from one specimen sequenced in a study of CD8 T cells in ankylosing spondylitis. From the 5' RACE reads, TCRdb called clonotypes with MiXCR, one entry per CDR3 protein. The sample records approximately 250,000 distinct CDR3 sequences, roughly a quarter being singletons. The material sequenced was blood, either unsorted or a sorted T cell fraction (not recorded which). The receptors originated from a male donor with ankylosing spondylitis or in good health (not recorded which).

This clonotype was counted a few times. CDR3 coding DNA: TGCAGCGGGATACAGGGGCCTCCCTTCTACGAGCAGTACTTC. This gives the protein CSGIQGPPFYEQYF. The V call is TRBV29-1, the J call TRBJ2-7; 7 bases line up with TRBD1. This CDR3 region has 14 residues. In germline, CDR1 is SQVTM, CDR2 ANQGSEA. The trim removed 7 bases at V and 3 bases at J, leaving 12 bases unmatched.

This clonotype was recorded many times. The rearrangement uses TRBV12-3 or TRBV12-4 and TRBJ2-1; tentatively, D is TRBD1 (5 bases). V was trimmed by 7 bases and J by 9 bases, leaving 16 bases between them. The CDR3 length is 13 residues. The CDR3 DNA is TGTGCCAGCACCCTGTCAGGGTTCGGTGAGCAGTTCTTC. Amino acid sequence: CASTLSGFGEQFF.

The CDR3 reads CASSVGPGINQPQHF. CDR3 in DNA: TGTGCCAGCAGCGTAGGGCCAGGCATTAATCAGCCCCAGCATTTT. This rearrangement joins TRBV9 to TRBJ1-5, with no clear D. The CDR3 length is 15 residues. Trimming cost V 0 bases and J 4 bases, with 11 bases left between them. Germline V gene lookup returns CDR1 SGDLS and CDR2 YYNGEE.

The chain combines TRBV20-1 with TRBJ2-7, with 9 bases matching TRBD2. This CDR3 is 13 amino acids long. V lost 4 bases and J lost 4; bases outside the gene matches: 5. Germline loops: CDR1 DFQATT, CDR2 SNEGSKA (reference sequence). The CDR3 DNA is TGCAGTGCTACCGTAGCGGGAGCGTACGAGCAGTACTTC. It encodes CSATVAGAYEQYF.

V usage is TRBV7-9 and J usage is TRBJ2-3; the D is unclear. Looked up from germline, CDR1 is SEHNR and CDR2 is FQNEAQ (reference sequence). The CDR3 has 15 residues. Trimming took 5 bases from V and 2 from J, leaving 14 bases between them. The CDR3 loop reads CASSLTSWSTDTQYF. CDR3 DNA: TGTGCCAGCAGCCTGACCAGTTGGTCCACAGATACGCAGTATTTT.

The gene calls are TRBV20-1 and TRBJ2-3; the D gene is possibly TRBD2 (5 bases). Germline V gene lookup returns CDR1 DFQATT and CDR2 SNEGSKA (reference sequence). This CDR3 is 11 amino acids long. The V and J ends lost 5 bases and 6 bases respectively, with 9 bases between them. Here the CDR3 DNA reads TGCAGTGCTTTACCGGGGGATACGCAGTATTTT. This translates into CSALPGDTQYF.

This clonotype has just a few counts. The chain recombines TRBV12-3 or TRBV12-4 with TRBJ1-6; D remains ambiguous. The ends were cut back, 2 bases at V and 7 bases at J, with 12 bases in the middle. CDR3 length: 15 amino acids. CDR3 sequence (DNA): TGTGCCAGCAGTTTATGGTTGGACGGGAATTCACCCCTCCACTTT. Protein sequence: CASSLWLDGNSPLHF.

This clonotype has ten or more counts. The chain recombines TRBV6-6 with TRBJ1-1, with D possibly being TRBD1 (5 bases). V lost 5 bases to trimming and J lost 6 bases, with 7 bases between them. This CDR3 is built from 11 residues. Germline loops: CDR1 MNHNY, CDR2 SVGAGI (reference sequence). As DNA, the CDR3 is TGTGCCAGCAGTAGGGGATCTGAAGCTTTCTTT. Translation gives CASSRGSEAFF.

This clonotype has only a few counts. V and J are TRBV20-1 and TRBJ1-1, with D perhaps matching TRBD1 (5 bases). The germline V and J ends were trimmed by 1 base and 4 bases, with 13 bases remaining between them. The CDR3 consists of 14 residues. CDR1 and CDR2 from the germline V gene are DFQATT and SNEGSKA (reference sequence). CDR3 sequence reads: CSARVSGVRTEAFF. DNA of the CDR3: TGCAGTGCTAGAGTTTCGGGGGTTCGCACTGAAGCTTTCTTT.

This chain uses TRBV12-3 or TRBV12-4 with TRBJ2-3; D uncertain. The CDR3 runs 14 residues. V lost 5 bases and J 6 bases, leaving 15 bases between the germline ends. The CDR3 DNA follows: TGTGCCAGCAGTCCACCCGTCAAAGCGGATACGCAGTATTTT. It codes for CASSPPVKADTQYF.

Ten or more counts support this clonotype. The genes are TRBV28 and TRBJ2-1; the D is unclear. The CDR3 spans 15 residues. The V end was cut by 1 base, the J end by 7 bases, with 14 bases between. Germline V gives CDR1 MDHEN, CDR2 SYDVKM. The CDR3 DNA reads as TGTGCCAGCAGTTTATTAGGGCGGTCCCCTAATGAGCAGTTCTTC. Amino acids: CASSLLGRSPNEQFF. The full variable domain, rest sourced from reference TRBV28 and TRBJ2-1, is DVKVTQSSRYLVKRTGEKVFLECVQDMDHENMFWYRQDPGLGLRLIYFSYDVKMKEKGDIPEGYSVSREKKERFSLILESASTNQTSMYLCASSLLGRSPNEQFFGPGTRLTVL.

This clonotype was picked up many times. The J gene is TRBJ2-4, the V gene TRBV20-1; 11 bases are a match to TRBD1. This CDR3 contains 13 residues. Germline CDR1 reads DFQATT; CDR2 reads SNEGSKA (reference sequence). J was trimmed by 9 bases and V by 6 bases; bases with no gene match: 7. In nucleotides, the CDR3 is TGCAGTGCAGGGACAGGGGGGAACGGCATTCAGTACTTC. Encoded protein: CSAGTGGNGIQYF.

This clonotype was recorded many times. V and J are TRBV20-1 and TRBJ2-3; D gene unclear. V was clipped by 0 bases and J by 1 base, with 8 bases between them. The CDR3 has 14 amino acids. CDR1 is DFQATT, CDR2 SNEGSKA, per germline (reference sequence). DNA for the CDR3: TGCAGTGCTAGAGATCCCAGCGGCACAGATACGCAGTATTTT. Translated, it gives CSARDPSGTDTQYF.

The chain joins TRBV12-3 or TRBV12-4 to TRBJ2-6; no reliable D call. Between the trimmed V and J ends, which lost 5 bases and 2 bases, there was a span of 13 bases. CDR3 length equals 16 residues. The DNA for the CDR3 is TGTGCCAGCAGTGATCCCAGCTCGGCTGGGGCCAACGTCCTGACTTTC. Protein sequence: CASSDPSSAGANVLTF.

This clonotype was observed many times. The rearrangement joins TRBV9 to TRBJ2-7; TRBD1 is a possible D gene (6 bases). CDR3 length equals 13 residues. CDR1 and CDR2 from the germline V gene are SGDLS and YYNGEE. V was pared by 4 bases and J by 5 bases, with 13 bases between. CDR3 sequence: CASSPRGRDEQYF. The CDR3 DNA reads as TGTGCCAGCAGCCCCAGGGGTAGGGACGAGCAGTACTTC.

The chain carries TRBV27 and TRBJ2-7; D might be TRBD1 (6 bases). The ends were cut back, 6 bases at V and 0 bases at J, with 15 bases in the middle. The germline gives CDR1 MNHEY, CDR2 SMNVEV (reference sequence). The CDR3 is 15 residues long. The CDR3 sequence: CASSLQLDSSYEQYF. For the CDR3, the DNA is TGTGCCAGCAGCCTACAACTGGACAGCTCCTACGAGCAGTACTTC.

This clonotype occurred many times. The chain carries TRBV20-1 and TRBJ2-7; D could derive from TRBD1 or TRBD2 (5 bases each). V was shortened by 0 bases and J by 3 bases, with 18 bases between the two germline ends. Germline assignment: CDR1 DFQATT and CDR2 SNEGSKA (reference sequence). The CDR3 sequence is 16 residues long. The chain's CDR3 is CSARDPGQGALYEQYF. In DNA, the CDR3 is TGCAGTGCTAGAGATCCTGGGCAGGGAGCGCTCTACGAGCAGTACTTC.